This T cell receptor beta chain was recorded in a study of identical twins. Each CDR3 protein gets one entry after TCRdb re-called the 5' RACE reads with MiXCR. Altogether a few hundred thousand distinct CDR3 sequences are present, 6.5% to 9.5% being singletons, with the ten largest covering 3%. With 3 bases clipped from V and 2 bases from J, the junction kept 3 bases outside the gene matches. CDR3 length: 14 amino acids. Germline CDR1 reads MGHDK; CDR2 reads SYGVNS. Study findings and constraints: Zero-insertion analyses might be partly confounded by invariant T cells like MAIT and iNKT. Beta out-of-frame sequences showed weaker excess sharing between twins. Its conclusions, products of cross-sectional statistical analysis, did not come from following the same donors.

This clonotype has just a few counts. Its antigen is currently unknown. This sample was also put to use in a study of yellow fever vaccine responses in identical twins.

This TCR was sampled from a young woman in good health. V usage is TRBV25-1 and J usage is TRBJ2-5; 7 bases align to TRBD2. The sample taken for sequencing was CD8+ T cells sorted from blood. CDR3 DNA: TGTGCCAGCAGTGATCTAGCGGATCAAGAGACCCAGTACTTC. Protein: CASSDLADQETQYF. Variable domain in full (rest from reference TRBV25-1 and TRBJ2-5): EADIYQTPRYLVIGTGKKITLECSQTMGHDKMYWYQQDPGMELHLIHYSYGVNSTEKGDLSSESTVSRIRTEHFPLTLESARPSHTSQYLCASSDLADQETQYFGPGTRLLVL.